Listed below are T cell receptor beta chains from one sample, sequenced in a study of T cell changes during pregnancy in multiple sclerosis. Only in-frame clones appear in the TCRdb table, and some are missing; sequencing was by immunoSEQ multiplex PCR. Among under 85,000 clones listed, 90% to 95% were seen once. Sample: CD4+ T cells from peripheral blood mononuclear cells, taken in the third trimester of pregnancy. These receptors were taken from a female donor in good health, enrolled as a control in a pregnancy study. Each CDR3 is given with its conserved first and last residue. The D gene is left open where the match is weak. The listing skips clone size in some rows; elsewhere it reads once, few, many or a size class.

DNA: TGTGCTAGTGGTTTGGGGACTAGCGTTTCCTACAATGAGCAGTTCTTC; CDR3: CASGLGTSVSYNEQFF; V: TRBV12-5; J: TRBJ2-1; length: 16; size: NA; D: TRBD2
DNA: TGCGCCAGCAGCTTGGATGCCGGGGAGACCCAGTACTTC; CDR3: CASSLDAGETQYF; V: TRBV5-1; J: TRBJ2-5; length: 13; size: NA; D: NA
DNA: TGTGCCAGCAGCCTGACAGGGGACCAGCCCCAGCATTTT; CDR3: CASSLTGDQPQHF; V: TRBV7-2; J: TRBJ1-5; length: 13; size: NA; D: TRBD1
DNA: TGTGCCAGCAGTACAGGGGATTCCTATGGCTACACCTTC; CDR3: CASSTGDSYGYTF; V: TRBV6-5; J: TRBJ1-2; length: 13; size: NA; D: TRBD1
DNA: TGCGCCAGCAGCTTGAATTCTCTTAATTCACCCCTCCACTTT; CDR3: CASSLNSLNSPLHF; V: TRBV5-1; J: TRBJ1-6; length: 14; size: NA; D: NA
DNA: TGTGCCAGCTCCCCGTCGGACAGGGGTCCCTATGGCTACACCTTC; CDR3: CASSPSDRGPYGYTF; V: TRBV18; J: TRBJ1-2; length: 15; size: NA; D: TRBD1
DNA: TGTGCCAGCAGCTTATTGGGGGCGCGGGGCTACACCTTC; CDR3: CASSLLGARGYTF; V: TRBV7-2; J: TRBJ1-2; length: 13; size: NA; D: NA
DNA: TGTGCCAGCAGCCATACTAGGGAAGAGACCCAGTACTTC; CDR3: CASSHTREETQYF; V: TRBV5-4; J: TRBJ2-5; length: 13; size: NA; D: NA
DNA: TGTGCCAGCAGCTTAGGACCAGGAAACACCGGGGAGCTGTTTTTT; CDR3: CASSLGPGNTGELFF; V: TRBV11-3; J: TRBJ2-2; length: 15; size: NA; D: NA
DNA: TGCGCCAGCAGCTTGGAGCAGGGGGTGAGATGGACCCAGTACTTC; CDR3: CASSLEQGVRWTQYF; V: TRBV5-1; J: TRBJ2-5; length: 15; size: once; D: TRBD1
DNA: TGCGCCAGCAGCCAAGATAGAAGGGGCCGGACCCAGTACTTC; CDR3: CASSQDRRGRTQYF; V: TRBV4-3; J: TRBJ2-5; length: 14; size: NA; D: NA
DNA: TGCGCCAGCTCCTACTACGAGCAGTACTTC; CDR3: CASSYYEQYF; V: TRBV4-1; J: TRBJ2-7; length: 10; size: once; D: NA
DNA: TGTGCCAGCAGCTTAGCCGGGTTCAATGAGCAGTTCTTC; CDR3: CASSLAGFNEQFF; V: TRBV7-3; J: TRBJ2-1; length: 13; size: NA; D: NA
DNA: TGTGCCAGGTCTCGGGACAGGGGAGATACGCAGTATTTT; CDR3: CARSRDRGDTQYF; V: TRBV30; J: TRBJ2-3; length: 13; size: once; D: TRBD1
DNA: TGTGCCAGCATTAAGAACACTGAAGCTTTCTTT; CDR3: CASIKNTEAFF; V: TRBV6-1; J: TRBJ1-1; length: 11; size: NA; D: NA
DNA: TGTGCCAGCAGTTACTTTCAGGGTGGTGGCTACACCTTC; CDR3: CASSYFQGGGYTF; V: TRBV6-5; J: TRBJ1-2; length: 13; size: once; D: NA
DNA: TGTGCCAGTAGTACCCACGACGGGAATCGTGGTGGCTACACCTTC; CDR3: CASSTHDGNRGGYTF; V: TRBV19; J: TRBJ1-2; length: 15; size: NA; D: NA
DNA: TGTGCTAGCAGCTTAGTGCCGATCCGGGTGTTTAGTAATGAGCAGTTCTTC; CDR3: CASSLVPIRVFSNEQFF; V: TRBV7-7; J: TRBJ2-1; length: 17; size: NA; D: NA
DNA: TGTGCCAGCAGCTTAGGGCTATATAGCAATCAGCCCCAGCATTTT; CDR3: CASSLGLYSNQPQHF; V: TRBV13; J: TRBJ1-5; length: 15; size: few; D: NA
DNA: TGTGCCAGCAGCCTCGACGCTAGCTATGGCTACACCTTC; CDR3: CASSLDASYGYTF; V: TRBV7-9; J: TRBJ1-2; length: 13; size: NA; D: NA
DNA: TGTGCCAGCAGCTGGGGAGGGGGCTCTGGAAACACCATATATTTT; CDR3: CASSWGGGSGNTIYF; V: TRBV7-2; J: TRBJ1-3; length: 15; size: once; D: NA
DNA: TGTGCCAGCAGTTACTTGTTAAGTAGTGGCTACACCTTC; CDR3: CASSYLLSSGYTF; V: TRBV6-5; J: TRBJ1-2; length: 13; size: NA; D: NA
DNA: TGTGCCAGCAGCGTAAACAGCCACACCATATATTTT; CDR3: CASSVNSHTIYF; V: TRBV9; J: TRBJ1-3; length: 12; size: NA; D: NA
DNA: TGTGCCAGCAGCAGTGAGACAGGGGGATGGAATGGCTACACCTTC; CDR3: CASSSETGGWNGYTF; V: TRBV5-5; J: TRBJ1-2; length: 15; size: NA; D: TRBD1
DNA: TGTGCCAGCAGCTTCGGGAGGGCCGGGGAGCTGTTTTTT; CDR3: CASSFGRAGELFF; V: TRBV5-4; J: TRBJ2-2; length: 13; size: NA; D: TRBD2
DNA: TGTGCCAGTACCCGGGACAGGGGTTACACTGAAGCTTTCTTT; CDR3: CASTRDRGYTEAFF; V: TRBV19; J: TRBJ1-1; length: 14; size: NA; D: TRBD1
DNA: TGTGCCAGCAGCTTAACACCGGAGGACGAGCAGTACTTC; CDR3: CASSLTPEDEQYF; V: TRBV7-3; J: TRBJ2-7; length: 13; size: NA; D: NA
DNA: TGTGCCAGCAGCTTAGAGCAGGGCGGCTCACCGAGCTCCTACGAGCAGTACTTC; CDR3: CASSLEQGGSPSSYEQYF; V: TRBV11-3; J: TRBJ2-7; length: 18; size: once; D: NA
DNA: TGTGCCAGCAGGTCGACAGGGGCTAATAATGAAAAACTGTTTTTT; CDR3: CASRSTGANNEKLFF; V: TRBV6-6; J: TRBJ1-4; length: 15; size: NA; D: TRBD1
DNA: TGTGCCAGCACAGGACGGGATGGCCCCCAATCCTACGAGCAGTACTTC; CDR3: CASTGRDGPQSYEQYF; V: TRBV6-8; J: TRBJ2-7; length: 16; size: NA; D: NA
DNA: TGTGCCAGCAGCTTCACAAGCTCCTACGAGCAGTACTTC; CDR3: CASSFTSSYEQYF; V: TRBV7-2; J: TRBJ2-7; length: 13; size: NA; D: NA
DNA: TGTGCCAGCGAGTCGTCAGGGGGCCCCGGGGAGCTGTTTTTT; CDR3: CASESSGGPGELFF; V: TRBV5-4; J: TRBJ2-2; length: 14; size: NA; D: TRBD1
DNA: TGTGCCTGGAGTCCACAGGATACAGATACGCAGTATTTT; CDR3: CAWSPQDTDTQYF; V: TRBV30; J: TRBJ2-3; length: 13; size: NA; D: NA
DNA: TGTGCCAGCTCACCACCTACAGTCCCGACCTATGGCTACACCTTC; CDR3: CASSPPTVPTYGYTF; V: TRBV18; J: TRBJ1-2; length: 15; size: few; D: NA
DNA: TGTGCCACCACCGAGGAAAGAGGCAGTCAGCCCCAGCATTTT; CDR3: CATTEERGSQPQHF; V: TRBV10-3; J: TRBJ1-5; length: 14; size: NA; D: NA
DNA: TGTGCCAGCAGTTATGTACAGGGTAGACAAATGAACACTGAAGCTTTCTTT; CDR3: CASSYVQGRQMNTEAFF; V: TRBV28; J: TRBJ1-1; length: 17; size: NA; D: NA
DNA: TGCAGTGCTAGGGGGGGCACTGAAGCTTTCTTT; CDR3: CSARGGTEAFF; V: TRBV20-1; J: TRBJ1-1; length: 11; size: once; D: NA
DNA: TGTGCCAGCAGTGCCAGGGTCTACTATGGCTACACCTTC; CDR3: CASSARVYYGYTF; V: TRBV2; J: TRBJ1-2; length: 13; size: NA; D: NA
DNA: TGTGCCAGCCGCTTGGACAGCCCGAACACTGAAGCTTTCTTT; CDR3: CASRLDSPNTEAFF; V: TRBV25-1; J: TRBJ1-1; length: 14; size: NA; D: NA
DNA: TGTGCCAGCACTGTCAATCGGGGGGGCTTGAATGAGCAGTTCTTC; CDR3: CASTVNRGGLNEQFF; V: TRBV6-6; J: TRBJ2-1; length: 15; size: NA; D: TRBD2
DNA: TGTGCCAGCAGTGGAGTGGACAGTGAAGCTTTCTTT; CDR3: CASSGVDSEAFF; V: TRBV6-6; J: TRBJ1-1; length: 12; size: NA; D: NA
DNA: TGCGCCAGCAGCATTACAGGGGGCGAGCAGGAAAAACTGTTTTTT; CDR3: CASSITGGEQEKLFF; V: TRBV5-1; J: TRBJ1-4; length: 15; size: NA; D: TRBD1
DNA: TGCGCCAGCAGCCAAAGGGACAGAGTCACCGGGGAGCTGTTTTTT; CDR3: CASSQRDRVTGELFF; V: TRBV4-3; J: TRBJ2-2; length: 15; size: NA; D: TRBD1
DNA: TGTGCCAGCAATTTTAGGGGCGGTAATAGCAATCAGCCCCAGCATTTT; CDR3: CASNFRGGNSNQPQHF; V: TRBV6-6; J: TRBJ1-5; length: 16; size: NA; D: NA
DNA: TGCGCCAGCAGCTTGGTGGTAGCGGGGGATGATGAGCAGTTCTTC; CDR3: CASSLVVAGDDEQFF; V: TRBV5-1; J: TRBJ2-1; length: 15; size: NA; D: TRBD2
DNA: TGTGCCAGCAGCCCGGGGTCTACGGTGGGGAATGAGCAGTTCTTC; CDR3: CASSPGSTVGNEQFF; V: TRBV11-2; J: TRBJ2-1; length: 15; size: NA; D: NA
DNA: TGCGCCAGCAGCCAGAGGGGACAACGCAACTCTGGGGCCAACGTCCTGACTTTC; CDR3: CASSQRGQRNSGANVLTF; V: TRBV4-1; J: TRBJ2-6; length: 18; size: NA; D: NA
DNA: TGTGCCAGCAGCTTGGTTCCTAGCGGGGGCCGTGAGCAGTTCTTC; CDR3: CASSLVPSGGREQFF; V: TRBV5-4; J: TRBJ2-1; length: 15; size: NA; D: TRBD2
DNA: TGTGCCAGCAGCTCCCCCCGGGGGGGCGCTAGTTTTTCCACAGATACGCAGTATTTT; CDR3: CASSSPRGGASFSTDTQYF; V: TRBV5-4; J: TRBJ2-3; length: 19; size: NA; D: TRBD2